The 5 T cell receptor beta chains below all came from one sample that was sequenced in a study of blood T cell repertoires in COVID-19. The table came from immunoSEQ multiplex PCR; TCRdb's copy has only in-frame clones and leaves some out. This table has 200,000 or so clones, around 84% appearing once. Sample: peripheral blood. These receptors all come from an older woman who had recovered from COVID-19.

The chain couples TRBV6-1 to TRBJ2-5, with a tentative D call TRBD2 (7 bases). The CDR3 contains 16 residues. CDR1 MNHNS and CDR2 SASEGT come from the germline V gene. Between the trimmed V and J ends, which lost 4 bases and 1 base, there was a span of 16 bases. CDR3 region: CASSGGGYLSQETQYF. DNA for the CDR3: TGTGCCAGCAGTGGGGGGGGCTATTTATCCCAAGAGACCCAGTACTTC.

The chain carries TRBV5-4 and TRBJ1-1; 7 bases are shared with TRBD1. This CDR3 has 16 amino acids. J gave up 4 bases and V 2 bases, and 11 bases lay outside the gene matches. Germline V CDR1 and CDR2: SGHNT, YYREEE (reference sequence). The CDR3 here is CASSFFRGGDGTEAFF. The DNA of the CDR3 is TGTGCCAGCAGCTTTTTTAGAGGGGGCGACGGCACTGAAGCTTTCTTT.

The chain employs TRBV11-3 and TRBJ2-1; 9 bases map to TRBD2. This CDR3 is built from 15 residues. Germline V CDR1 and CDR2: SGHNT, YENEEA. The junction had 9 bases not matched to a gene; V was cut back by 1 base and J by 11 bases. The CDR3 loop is CASSLGTSDVMKQFF. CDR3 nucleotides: TGTGCCAGCAGCTTAGGGACTAGCGACGTAATGAAGCAGTTCTTC.

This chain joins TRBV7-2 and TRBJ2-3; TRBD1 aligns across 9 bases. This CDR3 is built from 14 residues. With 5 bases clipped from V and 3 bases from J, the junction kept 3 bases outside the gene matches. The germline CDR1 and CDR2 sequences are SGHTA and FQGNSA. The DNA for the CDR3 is TGTGCCAGCAGCCAAGACAGGGGGACAGATACGCAGTATTTT. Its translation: CASSQDRGTDTQYF.

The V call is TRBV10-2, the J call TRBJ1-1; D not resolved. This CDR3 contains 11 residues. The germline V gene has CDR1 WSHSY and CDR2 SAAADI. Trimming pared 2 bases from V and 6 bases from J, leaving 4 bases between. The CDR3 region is CASSEAAEAFF. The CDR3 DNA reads TGCGCCAGCAGTGAGGCAGCTGAAGCTTTCTTT.